The table lists the clone carrying this T cell receptor beta chain with many counts. Its antigen is currently unknown. Amplified TCR beta CDR3 regions were obtained using RNA transcripts as template. The library came from an HTBI-primed first-round RT-PCR and a second-round multiplex PCR. TCRdb re-called the multiplex PCR reads through MiXCR, storing one row per CDR3 protein. In the table there are 650,000 to 900,000 distinct CDR3 sequences, 40% of which are singletons. Per germline, CDR1 LNHNV and CDR2 YYDKDF (reference sequence). This CDR3 region has 12 residues. Trimming took off 6 bases at V and 6 bases at J, with 11 bases between the two ends. These data belong to a study of Graves' ophthalmopathy and Graves' hyperthyroidism. Study findings and constraints: Blood samples also showed most expanded thyroid clonotypes exceeding 0.001 frequency.

Donors with ophthalmopathy: moderate-to-severe activity, CAS ≥3, NOSPECS ≥4, duration under 3 months. Sequenced: peripheral blood. This TCR was recovered from an adult man with Graves' ophthalmopathy. The rearrangement uses TRBV15 and TRBJ1-2; D ambiguous. The CDR3 DNA reads TGTGCCACCAGTTCAGGCCGGGATGGCTACACCTTC. Its translation is CATSSGRDGYTF.